These T cell receptor beta chains were read from a single sample in a study of blood T cell repertoires in COVID-19. Generated by immunoSEQ multiplex PCR, the TCRdb table keeps only in-frame clones and is missing some. The sample consists of about 210,000 clones, approximately 86% of them appearing once. Sequenced material: peripheral blood. These receptors originate from a man in his sixties with acute or convalescent COVID-19. Each CDR3 is given with its conserved first and last residue. A D gene is named only where the DNA matches it firmly. Clone size is stated in some rows and not others, as once, few, many or a class when expanded.

V gene	clone size	D gene	J gene	CDR3 protein	CDR3 DNA
TRBV6-5	NA	NA	TRBJ2-1	CASSYAGQSSYNEQFF	TGTGCCAGCAGTTACGCAGGACAGAGCTCCTACAATGAGCAGTTCTTC
TRBV19	NA	NA	TRBJ1-2	CASISRQNYGYTF	TGTGCCAGTATCTCTCGACAGAACTATGGCTACACCTTC
TRBV30	few	NA	TRBJ2-2	CAWDGGTLSTGELFF	TGTGCCTGGGATGGGGGGACCCTGAGCACCGGGGAGCTGTTTTTT
TRBV4-1	NA	TRBD2	TRBJ2-1	CASSHSRVIAGGHNEQFF	TGCGCCAGCAGCCACTCGAGGGTAATAGCGGGGGGGCACAATGAGCAGTTCTTC
TRBV3-1/TRBV3-2	NA	NA	TRBJ2-3	CASSQGEPASTDTQYF	TGTGCCAGCAGCCAAGGGGAGCCAGCTAGCACAGATACGCAGTATTTT
TRBV28	NA	NA	TRBJ2-7	CASSSSYEQYF	TGTGCCAGCAGCAGCTCCTACGAGCAGTACTTC
TRBV7-2	few	NA	TRBJ2-1	CASSLVVAYEQFF	TGTGCCAGCAGCTTAGTAGTAGCCTATGAGCAGTTCTTC
TRBV7-3	NA	TRBD2	TRBJ2-2	CASSSPGTSGSTGELFF	TGTGCCAGCAGCTCCCCCGGGACTAGCGGTTCGACCGGGGAGCTGTTTTTT
TRBV11-1	NA	TRBD1	TRBJ2-7	CASSLGTGPYEQYF	TGTGCCAGCAGCTTAGGGACAGGGCCCTACGAGCAGTACTTC
TRBV7-9	few	NA	TRBJ1-1	CASSPRGGVSNTEAFF	TGTGCCAGCAGCCCGAGGGGCGGGGTATCGAACACTGAAGCTTTCTTT
TRBV6-5	NA	TRBD1	TRBJ2-7	CASSSWTGDYEQYF	TGTGCCAGCAGTTCCTGGACAGGCGACTACGAGCAGTACTTC
TRBV14	NA	TRBD1	TRBJ2-7	CASSATPGTGRVHEQYF	TGTGCCAGCAGCGCGACTCCCGGGACAGGGAGAGTCCACGAGCAGTACTTC
TRBV6-2/TRBV6-3	NA	NA	TRBJ1-3	CASSRGQPYSGNTIYF	TGTGCCAGCAGCCGCGGACAGCCTTACTCTGGAAACACCATATATTTT
TRBV5-5	NA	TRBD1	TRBJ2-1	CASSPGQGVDNEQFF	TGTGCCAGCAGCCCGGGACAGGGGGTAGACAATGAGCAGTTCTTC
TRBV5-6	NA	NA	TRBJ2-5	CASSRRTEQETQYF	TGTGCCAGCAGCCGAAGGACTGAGCAAGAGACCCAGTACTTC
TRBV2	NA	NA	TRBJ1-2	CASSEALGASVSGYTF	TGTGCCAGCAGTGAAGCCCTAGGAGCCTCTGTCAGCGGCTACACCTTC
TRBV28	NA	NA	TRBJ1-5	CATTKTDGGYYQPQHF	TGTGCCACGACGAAAACGGACGGAGGGTATTACCAGCCCCAGCATTTT
TRBV5-5	NA	NA	TRBJ1-4	CASSTRIEGEKLFF	TGTGCCAGCAGCACGAGGATCGAGGGGGAGAAACTGTTTTTT
TRBV7-2	NA	TRBD1	TRBJ2-5	CASSLGPPETGNTQYF	TGTGCCAGCAGCCTAGGACCACCGGAGACAGGGAATACCCAGTACTTC
TRBV5-6	NA	TRBD1	TRBJ1-2	CASSLVIQGAHGYTF	TGTGCCAGCAGCTTGGTAATCCAGGGGGCACATGGCTACACCTTC
TRBV30	NA	NA	TRBJ2-3	CAWSVGQGGTDTQYF	TGTGCCTGGAGTGTTGGGCAGGGGGGAACAGATACGCAGTATTTT